This T cell receptor (beta chain) is drawn from a study of blood T cell repertoires in COVID-19. Across the whole study: Specimens from acute and convalescent COVID-19 originated in the United States, Italy and Spain.

With 2 bases clipped from V and 8 bases from J, the junction kept 10 bases outside the gene matches. Germline V gives CDR1 GTSNPN, CDR2 SVGIG (reference sequence). The CDR3 totals 14 residues. Data came from immunoSEQ multiplex PCR; TCRdb stores just in-frame clones and leaves some out. This repertoire shows around 63,000 clones, 88% found once; its top ten account for roughly 3.5%. Specimen: peripheral blood. The clonotype originates from a man aged 45-65 years with active COVID-19. The rearrangement joins TRBV30 to TRBJ1-2; 8 bases are shared with TRBD1. The CDR3, as DNA: TGTGCCTGGAGTACCCCAGGGGGCGCGGGCGGCTACACCTTC. As protein: CAWSTPGGAGGYTF.